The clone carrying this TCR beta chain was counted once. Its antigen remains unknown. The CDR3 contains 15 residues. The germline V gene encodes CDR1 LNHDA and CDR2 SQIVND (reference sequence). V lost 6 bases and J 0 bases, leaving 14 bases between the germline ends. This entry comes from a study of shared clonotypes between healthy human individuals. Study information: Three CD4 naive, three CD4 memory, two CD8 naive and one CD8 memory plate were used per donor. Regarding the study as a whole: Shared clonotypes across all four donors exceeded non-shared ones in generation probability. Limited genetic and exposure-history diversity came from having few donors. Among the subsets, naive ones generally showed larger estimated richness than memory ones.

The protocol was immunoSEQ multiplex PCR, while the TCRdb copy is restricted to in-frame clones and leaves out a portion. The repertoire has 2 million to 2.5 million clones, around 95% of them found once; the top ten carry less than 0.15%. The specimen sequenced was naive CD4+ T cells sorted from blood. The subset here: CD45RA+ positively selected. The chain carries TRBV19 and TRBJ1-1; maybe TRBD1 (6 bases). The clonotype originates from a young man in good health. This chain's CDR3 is CASRPDPGVNTEAFF. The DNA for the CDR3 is TGTGCCAGTAGGCCGGACCCAGGGGTGAACACTGAAGCTTTCTTT.